This T cell receptor beta chain is from a study of T cell clonotyping in hematopoietic cell transplantation. Overall study results and limits: Few recipient clonotypes overlapped donors; over 97% were de novo at given depth. Higher Inverse Simpson Index values in graft donor and pretransplant recipient predicted broader posttransplant TCR diversity. Without cell sorting, CD4 versus CD8 contributions remain unresolved.

Method: immunoSEQ multiplex PCR; TCRdb's copy keeps in-frame clones and lacks some. The sample has about 43,000 clones, roughly 96% seen once. Trimming cost V 4 bases and J 2 bases, with 12 bases left between them. The CDR3 spans 14 residues. Germline assignment: CDR1 SEHNR and CDR2 FQNEAQ (reference sequence). A note on this clone: Its cognate antigen is unknown.

Input material: peripheral blood mononuclear cells. The V and J genes are TRBV7-9 and TRBJ2-7; tentative D call: TRBD2 (6 bases). The receptor was derived from a young man in good health. Some clones in this sample may be carry-over from other donors' samples. The CDR3 DNA follows: TGTGCCAGCAGCTCCTCCGGAGGGGCCTACGAGCAGTACTTC. Residues: CASSSSGGAYEQYF.